This TCR beta chain appears in the sequencing data of a study of blood T cell repertoires in COVID-19. At the level of the study: Acute and convalescent COVID-19 specimens originated in the United States, Italy and Spain.

The authors' processing: Using reference gene primer amplification, nucleated cell counts were estimated. Clones were sequenced by immunoSEQ multiplex PCR, and TCRdb holds only the in-frame ones, with some missing. For V, J and clone size, that table is used; D and trimming come from the DNA. Seen here are around 250,000 clones, approximately 87% observed once, and the top ten hold 8% to 9.5%. The CDR3 length is 11 residues. V was pared by 3 bases and J by 6 bases, with 5 bases between. This clone was seen only once. This chain joins TRBV12-3 or TRBV12-4 and TRBJ1-1; the D gene is possibly TRBD1 (5 bases). Sequencing was performed on peripheral blood. The TCR sequence derives from a human donor in a cohort sampled during active COVID-19. The DNA of the CDR3 is TGTGCCAGCAGTTTGGGGCCTGAAGCTTTCTTT. Its protein is CASSLGPEAFF.